Here is one TCR beta chain with its context. The antigen remains undetermined. From germline, CDR1 is PRHDT and CDR2 FYEKMQ (reference sequence). The CDR3 loop spans 17 amino acids. The V end lost 0 bases, the J end lost 0 bases, and 12 bases lay between the germline ends. Libraries were prepared by immunoSEQ multiplex PCR; TCRdb keeps only in-frame clonotypes and omits some of them. The sample lists fewer than 60,000 clones; approximately 91% were seen once. This record comes from a study of OX40 agonist ivuxolimab in advanced cancers. The study's findings and limits: Undetermined was the antigen specificity of the expanded peripheral T cells. Partial responders dosed at 0.1-3.0 mg/kg displayed clonal expansion ranking among the lowest. The study observed clonal expansion of CD4+ and CD8+ blood T cells by week 6 at 0.1 to 3.0 mg/kg.

The chain couples TRBV13 to TRBJ1-3; possibly TRBD1 for D (6 bases). The sequencing used CD4+ or CD8+ T cells sorted from blood, collected in a trial of the OX40 agonist ivuxolimab. The TCR was taken from an adult with an advanced solid tumor such as melanoma, head and neck, liver or kidney cancer. The CDR3 protein is CASSLGGHRASGNTIYF. The DNA of the CDR3 is TGTGCCAGCAGCTTAGGCGGACACAGGGCCTCTGGAAACACCATATATTTT.